The present T cell receptor (beta chain) was sequenced within a study of blood T cell repertoires in COVID-19. Looking at the study overall: Samples representing acute and convalescent COVID-19 were sourced from the United States, Italy and Spain. Sources were T cells, B-cell-depleted T cells, or PBMCs; the material itself was cDNA or gDNA.

This clone has more than one count but fewer than ten. CDR3 length: 16 amino acids. Per the germline V gene, CDR1 is LGHNT and CDR2 is FRNRAP. V lost 6 bases to trimming and J lost 2 bases; unmatched junction nucleotides: 12. How the authors handled the data: Nucleated cell counts were estimated from reference gene primer amplification. Produced via immunoSEQ multiplex PCR; TCRdb's table is partial and in-frame only. V and J calls and clone size are copied from that table; D and trimming were computed from the DNA. The table includes over 45,000 clones, roughly 77% detected once. The V call is TRBV12-5, the J call TRBJ2-7, with TRBD2 matching 8 bases. Sequences were obtained from peripheral blood. This clonotype was sampled from a human donor with active or convalescent COVID-19. The donor label of this sample is uncertain. The CDR3 region is CASGPPTAGATYEQYF. The CDR3 region has the DNA TGTGCTAGTGGACCCCCGACAGCGGGAGCCACCTACGAGCAGTACTTC.